This is a list of T cell receptor beta chains from one sample in a study of T cell repertoires in cytomegalovirus infection. In TCRdb, the reads were re-called with MiXCR into one record per CDR3 protein. The sample comprises 640,000 or so distinct CDR3 sequences, around 31% of which are singletons, and 18% rests with the top ten. Their antigen targets remain unknown. This specimen was cultured PBMCs, taken from culture after CMV antigen stimulation. These receptors were collected from a human donor in good health (CMV status not recorded). Some clones in this sample may be carry-over from other donors' samples. The CDR3 runs from the conserved cysteine through the conserved F or W. A D gene is named only where the DNA matches it firmly. Expanded clones are given a class, and other clones once, few, many or no size at all.

j_call: TRBJ2-2; d_call: NA; v_call: TRBV25-1; clone_size: NA; cdr3_length: 16; cdr3_nt: TGTGCCAGCAGTGGCTATAGGGGGGGGAACACCGGGGAGCTGTTTTTT; cdr3_aa: CASSGYRGGNTGELFF
j_call: TRBJ2-1; d_call: NA; v_call: TRBV2; clone_size: NA; cdr3_length: 12; cdr3_nt: TGTGCCAGCAGAGGAACCTACAATGAGCAGTTCTTC; cdr3_aa: CASRGTYNEQFF
j_call: TRBJ2-5; d_call: TRBD2; v_call: TRBV7-2; clone_size: NA; cdr3_length: 17; cdr3_nt: TGTGCCAACAGCTTTCTACAGCCCCGGGGGGGCCAAGAGACCCAGTACTTC; cdr3_aa: CANSFLQPRGGQETQYF
j_call: TRBJ2-1; d_call: NA; v_call: TRBV18; clone_size: NA; cdr3_length: 14; cdr3_nt: TGTGCCAGCTCACCACCCTCCGCCCCCAATGAGCAGTTCTTC; cdr3_aa: CASSPPSAPNEQFF
j_call: TRBJ2-1; d_call: TRBD2; v_call: TRBV6-1; clone_size: once; cdr3_length: 15; cdr3_nt: TGTGCCAGCAACTTGACTAGCGACCCCTACAATGAGCAGTTCTTC; cdr3_aa: CASNLTSDPYNEQFF
j_call: TRBJ1-1; d_call: NA; v_call: TRBV14; clone_size: NA; cdr3_length: 14; cdr3_nt: TGTGCCAGCAGCCCAAACAACCTGAACACTGAAGCTTTCTTT; cdr3_aa: CASSPNNLNTEAFF
j_call: TRBJ1-5; d_call: NA; v_call: TRBV12-3/TRBV12-4; clone_size: NA; cdr3_length: 12; cdr3_nt: TGTGCCAGCAGTTCCTCTGAGGGGCCCCAGCATTTT; cdr3_aa: CASSSSEGPQHF
j_call: TRBJ2-1; d_call: NA; v_call: TRBV10-3; clone_size: NA; cdr3_length: 13; cdr3_nt: TGTGCCATCAGTGAGTTATGGGGCGATGAGCAGTTCTTC; cdr3_aa: CAISELWGDEQFF
j_call: TRBJ1-2; d_call: NA; v_call: TRBV7-2; clone_size: NA; cdr3_length: 14; cdr3_nt: TGTGCCAGCAGCTCAACAGCTACAGGGATTGGCTACACCTTC; cdr3_aa: CASSSTATGIGYTF
j_call: TRBJ1-5; d_call: NA; v_call: TRBV12-3/TRBV12-4; clone_size: few; cdr3_length: 12; cdr3_nt: TGTGCCAGCAGTTCCTCCGGTGAGCCCCAGCATTTT; cdr3_aa: CASSSSGEPQHF
j_call: TRBJ1-3; d_call: NA; v_call: TRBV6-8; clone_size: NA; cdr3_length: 16; cdr3_nt: TGTGCCAGCAGTTACTCGACCCCGGGGTCTGGAAACACCATATATTTT; cdr3_aa: CASSYSTPGSGNTIYF
j_call: TRBJ2-2; d_call: NA; v_call: TRBV6-1; clone_size: few; cdr3_length: 16; cdr3_nt: TGTGCCAGCAGTGAAGCGCAGGGGCTACCACCCGGGGAGCTGTTTTTT; cdr3_aa: CASSEAQGLPPGELFF
j_call: TRBJ2-5; d_call: NA; v_call: TRBV27; clone_size: NA; cdr3_length: 15; cdr3_nt: TGTGCCAGCAGTTTATTTAAAGGGACTCAAGAGACCCAGTACTTC; cdr3_aa: CASSLFKGTQETQYF
j_call: TRBJ2-2; d_call: TRBD2; v_call: TRBV6-1; clone_size: NA; cdr3_length: 18; cdr3_nt: TGTGCCAGCAGTGAAGGGGCGGGGGGCCCCCTTGGAGCCGGGGAGCTGTTTTTT; cdr3_aa: CASSEGAGGPLGAGELFF
j_call: TRBJ2-3; d_call: TRBD1; v_call: TRBV7-2; clone_size: few; cdr3_length: 14; cdr3_nt: TGTGCCAGCTCGTCGGGACAGGATTTAGATACGCAGTATTTT; cdr3_aa: CASSSGQDLDTQYF
j_call: TRBJ2-1; d_call: NA; v_call: TRBV11-3; clone_size: NA; cdr3_length: 14; cdr3_nt: TGTGCCAGCAGCCCCCACGCGGGACGGGATGAGCAGTTCTTC; cdr3_aa: CASSPHAGRDEQFF
j_call: TRBJ2-3; d_call: NA; v_call: TRBV7-6; clone_size: NA; cdr3_length: 15; cdr3_nt: TGTGCCAGCAGCTTACGTCCCGTTCGCACAGATACGCAGTATTTT; cdr3_aa: CASSLRPVRTDTQYF
j_call: TRBJ2-3; d_call: NA; v_call: TRBV19; clone_size: NA; cdr3_length: 14; cdr3_nt: TGTGCCAGTAAGGACTCTTATAGCACAGATACGCAGTATTTT; cdr3_aa: CASKDSYSTDTQYF
j_call: TRBJ2-7; d_call: TRBD1; v_call: TRBV7-6; clone_size: few; cdr3_length: 17; cdr3_nt: TGTGCCAGCAGCCACTACAGGGGGCCCCCCCACGTTTACGAGCAGTACTTC; cdr3_aa: CASSHYRGPPHVYEQYF
j_call: TRBJ2-5; d_call: NA; v_call: TRBV6-1; clone_size: few; cdr3_length: 18; cdr3_nt: TGTGCCAGCAGTGCGCCGACAGGTACTAGGAGGGGCCAAGAGACCCAGTACTTC; cdr3_aa: CASSAPTGTRRGQETQYF
j_call: TRBJ2-5; d_call: NA; v_call: TRBV7-8; clone_size: many; cdr3_length: 14; cdr3_nt: TGTGCCAGCACCCCCCGATTCTACCAAGAGACCCAGTACTTC; cdr3_aa: CASTPRFYQETQYF
j_call: TRBJ1-1; d_call: NA; v_call: TRBV7-2; clone_size: NA; cdr3_length: 17; cdr3_nt: TGTGCCAGCAGCTTGGGGGGTTTGAGGGTAAAGAACACTGAAGCTTTCTTT; cdr3_aa: CASSLGGLRVKNTEAFF
j_call: TRBJ1-5; d_call: NA; v_call: TRBV12-3/TRBV12-4; clone_size: NA; cdr3_length: 14; cdr3_nt: TGTGCCAGCAGCCCCTCCTGGAAGATTCAGCCCCAGCATTTT; cdr3_aa: CASSPSWKIQPQHF
j_call: TRBJ1-6; d_call: TRBD1; v_call: TRBV15; clone_size: few; cdr3_length: 14; cdr3_nt: TGTGCCCCCAAATCGGGACAGAGAAATTCACCCCTCCACTTT; cdr3_aa: CAPKSGQRNSPLHF
j_call: TRBJ2-7; d_call: NA; v_call: TRBV18; clone_size: NA; cdr3_length: 15; cdr3_nt: TGTGCCAGCTCACCTGCGGCCCGCCCAAACTACGAGCAGTACTTC; cdr3_aa: CASSPAARPNYEQYF
j_call: TRBJ2-5; d_call: TRBD2; v_call: TRBV20-1; clone_size: NA; cdr3_length: 14; cdr3_nt: TGCAGTGCAAGGACTAGCGGGAGGAGAGAGACCCAGTACTTC; cdr3_aa: CSARTSGRRETQYF
j_call: TRBJ2-1; d_call: NA; v_call: TRBV5-1; clone_size: NA; cdr3_length: 14; cdr3_nt: TGCGCCAGCAGCTCGCTCGGCCAACCCAAAGAGCAGTTCTTC; cdr3_aa: CASSSLGQPKEQFF
j_call: TRBJ1-1; d_call: NA; v_call: TRBV18; clone_size: NA; cdr3_length: 15; cdr3_nt: TGTGCCAGCTCATCGGCCTCAGGGGTATTAACTGAAGCTTTCTTT; cdr3_aa: CASSSASGVLTEAFF
j_call: TRBJ1-2; d_call: NA; v_call: TRBV11-2; clone_size: NA; cdr3_length: 14; cdr3_nt: TGTGCCAGCAGCGGAGGCGCAGGCTATTATGGCTACACCTTC; cdr3_aa: CASSGGAGYYGYTF
j_call: TRBJ2-4; d_call: TRBD2; v_call: TRBV11-2; clone_size: NA; cdr3_length: 19; cdr3_nt: TGTGCCAGCAGCTTAGAACTGTCTAGCGGGCGCGGGGGCAGGAACATTCAGTACTTC; cdr3_aa: CASSLELSSGRGGRNIQYF
j_call: TRBJ2-1; d_call: NA; v_call: TRBV2; clone_size: once; cdr3_length: 14; cdr3_nt: TGTGCCAGCAGTGAGGCCCTGGGGGACAATGAGCAGTTCTTC; cdr3_aa: CASSEALGDNEQFF
j_call: TRBJ2-7; d_call: NA; v_call: TRBV7-6; clone_size: many; cdr3_length: 15; cdr3_nt: TGTGCCAGCAGCCTCGAGATTGGGAGACGTAGGGAGCAGTACTTC; cdr3_aa: CASSLEIGRRREQYF
j_call: TRBJ1-4; d_call: TRBD1; v_call: TRBV28; clone_size: NA; cdr3_length: 18; cdr3_nt: TGTGCCAGCAGTCAATACAGGGGGGGGCCTGCAACTAATGAAAAACTGTTTTTT; cdr3_aa: CASSQYRGGPATNEKLFF
j_call: TRBJ1-1; d_call: NA; v_call: TRBV7-2; clone_size: NA; cdr3_length: 14; cdr3_nt: TGTGCCAGCAGCCCCACCCTCCTCGACACTGAAGCTTTCTTT; cdr3_aa: CASSPTLLDTEAFF
j_call: TRBJ1-3; d_call: NA; v_call: TRBV7-2; clone_size: many; cdr3_length: 15; cdr3_nt: TGTGCCAGCAGCTTTACGGGTTCACCTGGAAACACCATATATTTT; cdr3_aa: CASSFTGSPGNTIYF
j_call: TRBJ1-6; d_call: NA; v_call: TRBV4-1; clone_size: NA; cdr3_length: 14; cdr3_nt: TGCGCCACGAAAACCGGGCGTGGGGATTCACCCCTCCACTTT; cdr3_aa: CATKTGRGDSPLHF
j_call: TRBJ1-1; d_call: TRBD1; v_call: TRBV6-6; clone_size: NA; cdr3_length: 15; cdr3_nt: TGTGCCAGCAGTTACTTCGGGACAGAGAACACTGAAGCTTTCTTT; cdr3_aa: CASSYFGTENTEAFF
j_call: TRBJ2-3; d_call: NA; v_call: TRBV20-1; clone_size: NA; cdr3_length: 11; cdr3_nt: TGCAGTGCAAGGAAGTCAGATACGCAGTATTTT; cdr3_aa: CSARKSDTQYF
j_call: TRBJ1-1; d_call: NA; v_call: TRBV6-2/TRBV6-3; clone_size: NA; cdr3_length: 17; cdr3_nt: TGTGCCAGCAGTTACTCGCGGCGTGGCAGCCTGAACACTGAAGCTTTCTTT; cdr3_aa: CASSYSRRGSLNTEAFF
j_call: TRBJ1-1; d_call: NA; v_call: TRBV7-6; clone_size: few; cdr3_length: 17; cdr3_nt: TGTGCCAGCAGCTTATCCCCTCCAGGGGCCCAGAACACTGAAGCTTTCTTT; cdr3_aa: CASSLSPPGAQNTEAFF
j_call: TRBJ2-2; d_call: NA; v_call: TRBV6-1; clone_size: once; cdr3_length: 15; cdr3_nt: TGTGCCAGCCTACGTCCGGGCCAAAACACCGGGGAGCTGTTTTTT; cdr3_aa: CASLRPGQNTGELFF